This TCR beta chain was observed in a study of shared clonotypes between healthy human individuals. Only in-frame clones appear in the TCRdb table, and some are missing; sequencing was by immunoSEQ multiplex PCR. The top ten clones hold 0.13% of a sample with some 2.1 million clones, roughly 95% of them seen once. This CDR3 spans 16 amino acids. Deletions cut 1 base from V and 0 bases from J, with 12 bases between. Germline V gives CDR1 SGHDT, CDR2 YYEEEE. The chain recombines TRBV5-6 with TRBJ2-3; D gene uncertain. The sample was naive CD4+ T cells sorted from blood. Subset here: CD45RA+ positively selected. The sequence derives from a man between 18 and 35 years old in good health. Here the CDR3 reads CASSLKLTVSTDTQYF. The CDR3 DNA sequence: TGTGCCAGCAGCTTGAAGCTTACTGTTAGCACAGATACGCAGTATTTT.